This T cell receptor (beta chain) comes out of a study of STAT5B mutations in CD4+ large granular lymphocyte leukemia. Study outcomes and limitations: CD4-sorted patient repertoires seemed more clonal than healthy CD4+ repertoires.

The survey-level immunoSEQ assay was used. The table came from immunoSEQ multiplex PCR; TCRdb's copy has only in-frame clones and leaves some out. This table has nearly 20,000 clones, around 85% appearing once. Remarks on this clone: Its matching antigen is unknown.

The sample comprised CD4+ T cells from blood buffy coats. The sequence was collected from a human donor in good health.

The CDR3 loop is CASRGETSGRWTQYF. The CDR3 DNA reads TGTGCCAGCAGGGGGGAGACTAGCGGAAGATGGACCCAGTACTTC. This rearrangement joins TRBV6-1 to TRBJ2-5; TRBD2 aligns across 9 bases. The CDR3 runs 15 residues. Germline V gene lookup returns CDR1 MNHNS and CDR2 SASEGT. Unmatched junction bases numbered 12, after V lost 6 bases and J lost 7 bases.